This T cell receptor (beta chain) was captured by sequencing in a study of blood T cell repertoires in COVID-19 (dated by TCRdb to about 2020). The study in broad terms: The collaborator samples originated in the United States, Italy and Spain and spanned the acute and convalescent phases of COVID-19. The material from the prospective study consisted of cDNA or gDNA derived from T cells, B-cell-depleted T cells, or PBMCs. The dataset comprised deeply sampled blood TCRbeta repertoires from subjects exposed to, actively infected with, or recovered from COVID-19. The repertoires were released in a freely available public database meant as a resource for research on the immune response to SARS-CoV-2. The samples were drawn from two sources: the first 160 participants of the ongoing ImmuneRACE study, and approximately 1,300 subjects contributed by 6 global collaborators. Nearly every sample came with metadata listing a de-identified subject ID, COVID-19 status, age in years and sex. Where available, HLA class I and class II types were taken from metadata supplied by the sample provider and were not determined by assay-based typing. What the authors observed across the whole study: How much clinical and demographic metadata was included differed by source and by participant, and the metadata was provided uncurated.

Collaborating institutions collected whole blood in K2EDTA tubes following their own protocols. For TCRbeta analysis, collaborator samples were shipped as frozen whole blood, as isolated PBMCs, or as DNA extracted from either sample type. From the germline V gene, CDR1 is MNHEY and CDR2 is SVGAGI. Counted from cysteine to phenylalanine, this CDR3 has 14 amino acids. CDR3 DNA only is kept here, 42 bases in frame from base 1. At the junction V is shortened by 6 bases and J by 2 bases, with 12 bases in between. On this clone: No cognate antigen has been identified for it. The input lacks base qualities; no much larger clone sits a single base away.

The immunoSEQ Assay, a bias-controlled multiplex PCR, was used to amplify TCRbeta CDR3 regions from genomic DNA. The authors' analysis ran thus. Within the assay, amplification of reference gene primers was used to estimate how many nucleated cells each sample contained. To quantify the absolute abundance of each unique TCRbeta CDR3 rearrangement, sequence reads were collapsed and filtered. For each sample, productive Simpson clonality was calculated by taking the square root of Simpson's diversity index across productive rearrangements. Here the immuneACCESS table is served through TCRdb, limited to in-frame sequences with V and J called. Missing clones are a known gap in these copies; in checked studies unresolved V genes cover under half, and the rest lacks a known reason. V, J and clone size are taken as reported in that table, and D and trimming were inferred from the DNA itself. The sample table shows around 100,000 clones, and approximately 80% are seen once. Approximately 0.77% of the sample belongs to the ten largest clones.

The chain couples TRBV6-5 to TRBJ2-3; a weak D assignment points to TRBD2 (5 bases agree). The specimen was peripheral blood. The receptor was derived from a woman in her seventies with acute or convalescent COVID-19. The CDR3 protein sequence reads: CASRDSAFTDTQYF. The DNA sequence reads TGTGCCAGCAGAGATAGCGCTTTCACAGATACGCAGTATTTT.